This T cell receptor beta chain was documented in a study of shared clonotypes between healthy human individuals. Over several immunoSEQ plates, each subset's genomic DNA was distributed in even portions. TCRdb's copy holds only in-frame clones and misses some; the assay was immunoSEQ multiplex PCR. The sample lists around 350,000 clones, less than 85% occurring once. Germline assignment: CDR1 SGHDN and CDR2 FVKESK. The V segment lost 5 bases and the J segment 6 bases; nucleotides outside the gene matches: 8. The CDR3 runs 16 residues. This clone showed up just once. The sequenced sample consisted of memory CD4+ T cells sorted from blood. The sample's subset: CD45RA-negative fraction. This sequence joins TRBV14 and TRBJ2-1, with 12 bases that match TRBD2. The source is a man aged 25-45 years in good health. The CDR3 nucleotides are TGTGCCAGCAGCTTACTAGCGGGAGGTTGGGGCAATGAGCAGTTCTTC. Residues: CASSLLAGGWGNEQFF.